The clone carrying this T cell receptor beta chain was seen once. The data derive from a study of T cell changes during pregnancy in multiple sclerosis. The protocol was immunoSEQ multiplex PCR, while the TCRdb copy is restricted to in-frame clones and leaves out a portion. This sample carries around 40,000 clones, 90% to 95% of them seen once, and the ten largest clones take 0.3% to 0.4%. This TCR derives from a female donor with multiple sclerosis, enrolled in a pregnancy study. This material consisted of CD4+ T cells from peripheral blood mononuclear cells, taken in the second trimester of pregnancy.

CDR3 sequence (DNA): TGTGCCAGTAGTATTCGACAATATAGCAATCAGCCCCAGCATTTT. This gives the protein CASSIRQYSNQPQHF. This chain uses TRBV19 with TRBJ1-5, with no clear D. The germline V gene has CDR1 LNHDA and CDR2 SQIVND (reference sequence). The CDR3 covers 15 residues. V was trimmed by 3 bases and J by 0 bases, leaving 9 bases between them. Looking up the rest from reference TRBV19 and TRBJ1-5 gives the full variable domain: DGGITQSPKYLFRKEGQNVTLSCEQNLNHDAMYWYRQDPGQGLRLIYYSQIVNDFQKGDIAEGYSVSREKKESFPLTVTSAQKNPTAFYLCASSIRQYSNQPQHFGDGTRLSIL.